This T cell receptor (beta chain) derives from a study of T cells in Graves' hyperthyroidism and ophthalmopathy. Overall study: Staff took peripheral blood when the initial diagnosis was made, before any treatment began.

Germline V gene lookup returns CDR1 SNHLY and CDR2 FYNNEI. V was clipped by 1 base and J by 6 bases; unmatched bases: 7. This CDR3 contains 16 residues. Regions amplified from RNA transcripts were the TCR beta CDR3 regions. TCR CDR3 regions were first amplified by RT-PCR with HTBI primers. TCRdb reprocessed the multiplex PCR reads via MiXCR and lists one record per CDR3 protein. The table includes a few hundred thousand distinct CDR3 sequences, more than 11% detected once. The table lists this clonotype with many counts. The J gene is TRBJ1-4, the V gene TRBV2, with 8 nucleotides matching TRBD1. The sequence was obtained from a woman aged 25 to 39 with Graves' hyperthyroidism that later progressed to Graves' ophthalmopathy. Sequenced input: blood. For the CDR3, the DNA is TGTGCCAGCAGTGAAGGAGACAGGGGATTGTATGAAAAACTGTTTTTT. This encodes CASSEGDRGLYEKLFF.